This T cell receptor (beta chain) is from a study of spatial heterogeneity in lung cancer. Described time point: sample taken at primary tumor resection. This clonotype has ten or more counts. Its matching antigen is unknown. V was trimmed by 4 bases and J by 3 bases, leaving 25 bases between them. Germline V gives CDR1 MDHEN, CDR2 SYDVKM. This CDR3 has 18 amino acids. Study-wide results and caveats: Tumor mutation count correlated with how many alpha and beta TCRs expanded intratumorally.

Each CDR3 protein is one row after TCRdb ran MiXCR on the 5' RACE reads. This table has 17,000 or so distinct CDR3 sequences, 6.2% appearing once. This sequence was found in a male donor with early-stage non-small cell lung cancer. The source was lung tumor tissue, collected at surgery. The gene calls are TRBV28 and TRBJ2-7; tentative D call: TRBD1 (5 bases). The CDR3 region is CASSSVQSPTGLGYEQYF. The CDR3 DNA reads as TGTGCCAGCAGTTCCGTACAGTCTCCCACAGGATTGGGCTACGAGCAGTACTTC.